This is a list of T cell receptor beta chains from one sample in a study of blood T cell repertoires in COVID-19. Some clones are missing from TCRdb's copy, which holds only in-frame ones; the method was immunoSEQ multiplex PCR. The table lists roughly 100,000 clones, roughly nine tenths of them singletons. Sequencing used peripheral blood. The receptors come from a man aged 45 to 65 with active COVID-19. CDR3s include the opening cysteine and the closing phenylalanine or tryptophan.

15	TRBV19	CASSIRTGGEYEQYF
14	TRBV27	CASGQGRRGDTQYF
14	TRBV9	CASDRGPNTGELFF
16	TRBV2	CASSLAGGLIQETQYF
17	TRBV7-8	CASSKDRHASSYNEQFF
15	TRBV9	CASSPWDTNNEKLFF
13	TRBV5-4	CASSVRDAAEAFF
16	TRBV6-6	CASRTIRGPSYNEQFF
13	TRBV30	CACRPGHLYGYTF
15	TRBV4-1	CASSQPTQLNTEAFF